This T cell receptor (beta chain) was sequenced for a study of T cells after yellow fever vaccination. General study results and limits: When the response was secondary, it was weaker but reached its peak faster, day 5 versus 15.

The table lists this clonotype with many counts. No antigen is known for it. MiXCR, applied by TCRdb to the 5' RACE reads, yields one record per CDR3 protein. The sample gives 65,000 to 70,000 distinct CDR3 sequences, around 6.2% of which show up once; roughly 2% is in the top ten. Trimming stripped 0 bases from V and 3 bases from J, with 10 bases between. From germline, CDR1 is DFQATT and CDR2 SNEGSKA (reference sequence). CDR3 length equals 14 residues. This receptor was obtained from a man younger than 30 who received the YFV17D yellow fever vaccine. The sample here was CD4+ T cells sorted from PBMCs, taken about 2 weeks after the first yellow fever vaccination. The V gene is TRBV20-1, the J gene TRBJ2-3; weak D call: TRBD2 (5 bases). This chain's CDR3 is CSAREIEGTDTQYF. CDR3 DNA sequence: TGCAGTGCTAGAGAGATCGAGGGTACAGATACGCAGTATTTT.